Described below is a single T cell receptor beta chain sequence and its context. What it binds is not known. This CDR3 has 12 amino acids. The ends were cut back, 6 bases at V and 5 bases at J, with 10 bases in the middle. Germline values: CDR1 MDHEN, CDR2 SYDVKM. This record comes from a study of T cell responses to AZD1222 COVID-19 vaccine. Regarding the study as a whole: Receipt of two AZD1222 doses was followed by a rise in Spike-specific TCR breadth and depth.

Produced via immunoSEQ multiplex PCR; TCRdb's table is partial and in-frame only. The sample yields around 160,000 clones, approximately 90% seen once. The TCR comes from an adult in good health. The sample consisted of peripheral blood, taken on day 0 of AZD1222 vaccination. V is TRBV28 and J is TRBJ1-2, with D perhaps matching TRBD1 (5 bases). CDR3 sequence (DNA): TGTGCCAGCAGGGGGGTGGGGTATGGCTACACCTTC. As protein: CASRGVGYGYTF.